The present T cell receptor beta chain was sequenced within a study of T cell repertoires in cytomegalovirus infection (dated by TCRdb to the late 2010s). About the investigation overall: The HLA type of each donor mattered for the analysis, because public TCR beta signatures pointed to carriage of CMV infection along with the matching HLA type. Results and caveats for the whole study, not just this receptor: The ex vivo response was dominated by HLA-C-restricted CMV-specific TCR beta clonotypes, which also provided the single most frequent clonotype in two of eight donors. In both this cohort and an independent roughly 330-donor cohort, the cumulative frequency of public TCR beta family members distinguished carriers of CMV infection plus the relevant HLA type.

The CDR3 has 16 amino acids, counting the end cysteine and phenylalanine. Just CDR3 DNA is preserved here, 48 bases in frame from base 1. Germline trimming: 6 bases from V, 5 bases from J; junction bases outside gene matches: 12. CDR1 and CDR2 are drawn from the germline V gene: SGHRS, YFSETQ. Sequencing used an Illumina HiSeq 1500. Using fastp trimming at Q25 and MiXCR clonotype assembly, TCRdb reanalyzed the public sequencing data and kept in-frame beta chains. Merged by CDR3 protein, the rows form single entries marked with the most common genes and DNA. The sample table lists around 740,000 distinct CDR3 sequences, less than 40% of them with a count of one. Of the sample, 2.5% to 3% is held by the ten largest clones. As concerns this clonotype: The antigen this receptor binds is unknown. Per-nucleotide qualities are absent, and no much larger clonotype sits a single base away.

The sequence links TRBV5-1 to TRBJ1-1; 11 bases in between match TRBD1. The TCR originated in a human donor in good health (CMV status not recorded). Some clones in this sample may be carry-over from other donors' samples. The sample was PBMCs. The DNA is as follows: TGCGCCAGCACCCCGGCCTGGACAGGGGGCAATACTGAAGCTTTCTTT. This yields the protein CASTPAWTGGNTEAFF.